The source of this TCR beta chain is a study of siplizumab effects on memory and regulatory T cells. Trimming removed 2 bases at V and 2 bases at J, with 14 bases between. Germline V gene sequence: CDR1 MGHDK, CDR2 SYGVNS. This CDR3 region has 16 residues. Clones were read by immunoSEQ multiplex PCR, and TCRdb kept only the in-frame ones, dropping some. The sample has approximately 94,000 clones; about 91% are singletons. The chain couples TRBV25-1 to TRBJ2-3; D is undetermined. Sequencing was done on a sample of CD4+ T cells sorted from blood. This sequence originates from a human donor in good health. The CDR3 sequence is CASSESRESYTDTQYF. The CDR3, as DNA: TGTGCCAGCAGTGAAAGTAGGGAATCCTACACAGATACGCAGTATTTT. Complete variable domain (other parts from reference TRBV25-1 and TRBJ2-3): EADIYQTPRYLVIGTGKKITLECSQTMGHDKMYWYQQDPGMELHLIHYSYGVNSTEKGDLSSESTVSRIRTEHFPLTLESARPSHTSQYLCASSESRESYTDTQYFGPGTRLTVL.